Shown below are 21 T cell receptor beta chains from a single sample sequenced in a study of immune evolution from preneoplasia to lung adenocarcinoma. Measured with immunoSEQ multiplex PCR; TCRdb has only the in-frame clones, and not every one. This sample has 6,000 or so clones; 80% to 85% occur once, and the top ten carry around 5.6%. Sequenced input: FFPE invasive lung adenocarcinoma tissue. The receptors here all came from a person aged 50-59 years with lung adenocarcinoma.

The CDR3 sequence: CASSPPSGSYSGSYNEQFF. The DNA of the CDR3 is TGTGCCAGCTCACCCCCTAGCGGGAGCTACTCTGGATCCTACAATGAGCAGTTCTTC. The chain uses TRBV18 and TRBJ2-1, with 10 bases fitting TRBD2. The CDR3 contains 19 residues. Trimming cost V 3 bases and J 1 base; bases outside gene matches: 12. Germline lookup yields CDR1 KGHSH and CDR2 LQKENI.

A few counts support this clone. The chain employs TRBV4-2 and TRBJ1-4; TRBD1 is a possible D gene (6 bases). The V end lost 0 bases, the J end lost 8 bases, and 16 bases lay between the germline ends. Germline CDR1 reads LGHNA; CDR2 reads YNFKEQ. CDR3 length equals 16 residues. CDR3 in DNA: TGTGCCAGCAGCCAAGAGAAGGGCAGGGGTGTCGAAAAACTGTTTTTT. Translation: CASSQEKGRGVEKLFF.

Here the CDR3 reads CASSQDPSGSGETQYF. The CDR3 bases are TGTGCCAGCAGCCAAGACCCTAGCGGGAGCGGAGAGACCCAGTACTTC. The chain uses TRBV4-2 and TRBJ2-5, with TRBD2 matching 10 bases. V was clipped by 0 bases and J by 4 bases; unmatched bases: 5. Germline loops: CDR1 LGHNA, CDR2 YNFKEQ. The CDR3 spans 16 residues.

The CDR3 loop reads CASTEESGGSYEQYF. DNA of the CDR3: TGTGCCAGCACCGAAGAATCAGGGGGGTCCTACGAGCAGTACTTC. The chain carries TRBV7-9 and TRBJ2-7, with D maybe TRBD1 (7 bases). With 7 bases removed from V and 1 base from J, the gap between germline ends came to 17 bases. CDR1 and CDR2 from the germline V gene are SEHNR and FQNEAQ (reference sequence). This CDR3 has 15 amino acids.

The chain has TRBV5-8 and TRBJ1-4; no reliable D call. The CDR3 sequence is 13 residues long. Between the trimmed V and J ends, which lost 3 bases and 5 bases, there was a span of 8 bases. Germline lookup yields CDR1 SGHTS and CDR2 YDEGEE. The CDR3 region has the DNA TGTGCCAGCAGCTCTCTCAACAATGAAAAACTGTTTTTT. It yields the protein CASSSLNNEKLFF. Using reference TRBV5-8 and TRBJ1-4 for the parts outside the CDR3, the full variable domain is EAGVTQSPTHLIKTRGQQATLRCSPISGHTSVYWYQQALGLGLQFLLWYDEGEERNRGNFPPRFSGRQFPNYSSELNVNALELEDSALYLCASSSLNNEKLFFGSGTQLSVL.

The genes are TRBV4-3 and TRBJ1-1; 8 bases fit TRBD1. Trimming cost V 6 bases and J 4 bases; bases outside gene matches: 10. The CDR3 extends over 15 amino acids. Germline V lookup: CDR1 LGHNA, CDR2 YSLEER. This CDR3 reads CASSLTDRGGTEAFF. In DNA form, the CDR3 reads TGCGCCAGCAGTCTCACCGACAGGGGAGGCACTGAAGCTTTCTTT.

This clone has a handful of counts. The V and J genes are TRBV19 and TRBJ2-3, with D possibly TRBD1 on 8 matching bases. This CDR3 has 16 amino acids. The ends were cut back, 3 bases at V and 1 base at J, with 14 bases in the middle. Germline V gene data show CDR1 as LNHDA and CDR2 as SQIVND (reference sequence). The CDR3 is CASSIPQGGGTDTQYF. CDR3 in DNA: TGTGCCAGTAGTATCCCACAGGGGGGGGGCACAGATACGCAGTATTTT.

This clone was observed a handful of times. Different DNA sequences within this sample yield the same CDR3. The chain combines TRBV6-5 with TRBJ1-2; D is uncertain. Germline V gene sequence: CDR1 MNHEY, CDR2 SVGAGI. The ends were cut back, 0 bases at V and 0 bases at J, with 5 bases in the middle. The CDR3 runs 14 residues. CDR3 loop: CASSYSGANYGYTF. DNA of the CDR3: TGTGCCAGCAGTTACTCCGGGGCTAACTATGGCTACACCTTC.

The gene calls are TRBV30 and TRBJ1-5, with TRBD1 identical over 9 bases. Looked up from germline, CDR1 is GTSNPN and CDR2 is SVGIG (reference sequence). This CDR3 has 13 residues. V shed 1 base and J 5 bases; nucleotides not matched to a gene: 0. In DNA, the CDR3 is TGTGCCTGGAGTGGACAGGGGGATCAGCCCCAGCATTTT. It codes for CAWSGQGDQPQHF.

The chain carries TRBV6-5 and TRBJ2-1; tentative D call: TRBD2 (5 bases). V was clipped by 4 bases and J by 2 bases, with 12 bases between them. Looked up from germline, CDR1 is MNHEY and CDR2 is SVGAGI. The CDR3 consists of 15 residues. CDR3 residues: CASSLTSGTYNEQFF. DNA for the CDR3: TGTGCCAGCAGTTTAACGAGCGGCACCTACAATGAGCAGTTCTTC.

The chain recombines TRBV4-2 with TRBJ1-3; TRBD1 is a possible D gene (6 bases). V was cut by 5 bases and J by 7 bases, with 9 bases left in between. Germline V gives CDR1 LGHNA, CDR2 YNFKEQ. CDR3 size: 12 residues. The CDR3 bases are TGTGCCAGCAGCAGGGGGGCCAACACCATATATTTT. This gives the protein CASSRGANTIYF.

This chain uses TRBV30 with TRBJ2-1, with 12 bases that match TRBD2. This CDR3 is built from 16 residues. V lost 6 bases to trimming and J lost 4 bases; unmatched junction nucleotides: 10. Germline V gene lookup returns CDR1 GTSNPN and CDR2 SVGIG (reference sequence). The CDR3 DNA follows: TGTGCCTGTGCTTCTAGCGGGAGGGCCTGGTACAATGAGCAGTTCTTC. Translation: CACASSGRAWYNEQFF. The entire variable domain, with the rest obtained from reference TRBV30 and TRBJ2-1, is as follows: SQTIHQWPATLVQPVGSPLSLECTVEGTSNPNLYWYRQAAGRGLQLLFYSVGIGQISSEVPQNLSASRPQDRQFILSSKKLLLSDSGFYLCACASSGRAWYNEQFFGPGTRLTVL.

This chain uses TRBV2 with TRBJ2-3; TRBD2 matches at 8 bases. V was pared by 9 bases and J by 4 bases, with 12 bases of the junction left unmatched. Looked up from germline, CDR1 is SNHLY and CDR2 is FYNNEI. This CDR3 region has 15 residues. The CDR3, as DNA: TGTGCCAGGTCAGGGGTAGCGGGATTGGCAGATACGCAGTATTTT. Its translation: CARSGVAGLADTQYF.

This clone was observed a single time. The genes are TRBV7-2 and TRBJ2-1, with TRBD2 matching over 15 bases. The V and J ends lost 4 bases and 8 bases, in that order; junction bases with no gene match: 9. This CDR3 spans 17 amino acids. Germline CDR1 SGHTA, CDR2 FQGNSA. CDR3 amino acids: CASSSGLAGGFFDEQFF. CDR3 in DNA: TGTGCCAGCAGCTCAGGACTAGCGGGAGGGTTTTTCGATGAGCAGTTCTTC.

J is TRBJ2-3 and V is TRBV28; D gene ambiguous. Between the trimmed V and J ends, which lost 8 bases and 0 bases, there was a span of 15 bases. Looked up from germline, CDR1 is MDHEN and CDR2 is SYDVKM. CDR3 length equals 15 residues. CDR3: CASGRWSTSTDTQYF. CDR3 DNA sequence: TGTGCCAGCGGGCGTTGGTCCACTAGCACAGATACGCAGTATTTT.

The chain links TRBV9 to TRBJ2-5; 12 bases line up with TRBD1. This CDR3 contains 15 residues. V shed 4 bases and J 5 bases; nucleotides not matched to a gene: 6. Per the germline V gene, CDR1 is SGDLS and CDR2 is YYNGEE. The CDR3 reads CASSMWDRGLETQYF. The CDR3, as DNA: TGTGCCAGCAGCATGTGGGACAGGGGGCTTGAGACCCAGTACTTC.

In its sample, this clone was seen once. The CDR3 DNA sequence: TGTGCCAGCAGTGGACAGGGGGGGATCGGTGGCTACACCTTC. It encodes CASSGQGGIGGYTF. The rearrangement joins TRBV6-5 to TRBJ1-2; 10 bases agree with TRBD1. The trim removed 5 bases at V and 7 bases at J, leaving 7 bases unmatched. Germline CDR1 MNHEY, CDR2 SVGAGI. The CDR3 spans 14 residues.

V and J are TRBV18 and TRBJ1-5; D gene uncertain. Deletions cut 3 bases from V and 0 bases from J, with 15 bases between. CDR1 is KGHSH, CDR2 LQKENI, per germline. The CDR3 consists of 17 residues. The CDR3 coding sequence is TGTGCCAGCTCACCCTTCGGGCAGGCGAATAGCAATCAGCCCCAGCATTTT. Protein product: CASSPFGQANSNQPQHF.

There are a few counts of this clone. The chain has TRBV15 and TRBJ1-4; D gene ambiguous. V dropped 2 bases and J dropped 3 bases, with 19 bases sitting between them. This CDR3 comprises 18 residues. CDR1 is LNHNV, CDR2 YYDKDF, per germline (reference sequence). DNA for the CDR3: TGTGCCACCAGCAGACGATACCCCAGTGCCGGGGCTAATGAAAAACTGTTTTTT. As protein: CATSRRYPSAGANEKLFF.

The chain combines TRBV4-2 with TRBJ2-3; a possible D gene is TRBD2 (6 bases). There are 16 residues in the CDR3. V was pared by 1 base and J by 2 bases, with 13 bases between. CDR1 LGHNA and CDR2 YNFKEQ come from the germline V gene. The CDR3: CASSQGRRGHTDTQYF. DNA of the CDR3: TGTGCCAGCAGCCAAGGAAGGCGGGGCCACACAGATACGCAGTATTTT.

The J gene is TRBJ1-5, the V gene TRBV27, with 9 bases aligning to TRBD1. The CDR3 extends over 13 amino acids. V was clipped by 4 bases and J by 5 bases; unmatched bases: 0. Per germline, CDR1 MNHEY and CDR2 SMNVEV (reference sequence). CDR3 loop: CASSWTGDQPQHF. CDR3 in DNA: TGTGCCAGCAGTTGGACAGGGGATCAGCCCCAGCATTTT.